This T cell receptor beta chain was identified during a study of T cell changes during pregnancy in multiple sclerosis (dated by TCRdb to the late 2010s). In the study overall: The study examined how the T cell repertoire changed over the course of pregnancy in women with multiple sclerosis.

Details on this clone: It lacks a known antigen. The input lacks base qualities; no much larger clone sits a single base away.

Receptor amplification or capture employed the immunoSEQ multiplex PCR assay. TCRdb took over this immuneACCESS table, retaining in-frame rearrangements with V and J assigned. Such tables are incomplete; in checked studies, under half of the missing clones stem from an unresolved V gene, and the remainder is unexplained. This sample holds some 93,000 clones; approximately 92% were observed only once. The ten largest account for approximately 2% of the sample. CDR1 and CDR2 are read off the germline V gene (reference sequence) as SGHNT and YYREEE. The CDR3 spans 16 residues, from the cysteine through the phenylalanine. Of the read, only the CDR3 DNA is kept; its 48 bases are in frame from base 1. Ends trimmed: V by 4 bases, J by 5 bases; bases unmatched to a gene: 6.

Material: peripheral blood, obtained after pregnancy. This clonotype was obtained from a female donor with multiple sclerosis, enrolled in a pregnancy study. This sequence uses TRBV5-4 and TRBJ2-4; 13 bases in between match TRBD2. The CDR3 in this case is CASSLLAGGRQNIQYF. Here is the DNA: TGTGCCAGCAGCCTACTAGCGGGAGGGCGCCAAAACATTCAGTACTTC.